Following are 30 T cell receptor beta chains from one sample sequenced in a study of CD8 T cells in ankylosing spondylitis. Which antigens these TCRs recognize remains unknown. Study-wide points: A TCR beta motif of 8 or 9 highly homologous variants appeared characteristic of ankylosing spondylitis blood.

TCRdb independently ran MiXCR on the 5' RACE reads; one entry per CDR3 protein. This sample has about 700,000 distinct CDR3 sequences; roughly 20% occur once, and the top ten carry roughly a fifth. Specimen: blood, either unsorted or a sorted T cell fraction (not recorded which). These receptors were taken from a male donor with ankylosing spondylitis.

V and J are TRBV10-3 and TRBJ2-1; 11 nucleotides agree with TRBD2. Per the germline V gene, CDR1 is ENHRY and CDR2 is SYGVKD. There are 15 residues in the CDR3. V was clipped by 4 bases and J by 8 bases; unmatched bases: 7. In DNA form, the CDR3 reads TGTGCCATCAGTGGCACTAGCGGGAGTCTTGATGAGCAGTTCTTC. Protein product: CAISGTSGSLDEQFF.

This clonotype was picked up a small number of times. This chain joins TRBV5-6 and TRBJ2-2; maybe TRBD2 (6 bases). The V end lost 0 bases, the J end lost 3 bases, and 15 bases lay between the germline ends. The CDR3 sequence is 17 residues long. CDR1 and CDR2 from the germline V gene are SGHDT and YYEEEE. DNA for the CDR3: TGTGCCAGCAGCTTGGGTCGAGGTAGCGGTCACACCGGGGAGCTGTTTTTT. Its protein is CASSLGRGSGHTGELFF.

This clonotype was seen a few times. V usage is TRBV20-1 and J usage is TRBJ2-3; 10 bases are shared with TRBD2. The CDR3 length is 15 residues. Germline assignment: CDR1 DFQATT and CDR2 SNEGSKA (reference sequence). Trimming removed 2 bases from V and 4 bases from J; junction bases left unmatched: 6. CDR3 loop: CSARLAGVRADTQYF. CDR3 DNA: TGCAGTGCTAGACTAGCGGGAGTAAGGGCAGATACGCAGTATTTT.

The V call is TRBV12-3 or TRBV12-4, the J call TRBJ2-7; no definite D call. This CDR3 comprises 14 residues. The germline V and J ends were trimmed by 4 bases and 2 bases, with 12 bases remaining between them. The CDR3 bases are TGTGCCAGCAGTTCAACTCAGTTCCCCTACGAGCAGTACTTC. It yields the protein CASSSTQFPYEQYF.

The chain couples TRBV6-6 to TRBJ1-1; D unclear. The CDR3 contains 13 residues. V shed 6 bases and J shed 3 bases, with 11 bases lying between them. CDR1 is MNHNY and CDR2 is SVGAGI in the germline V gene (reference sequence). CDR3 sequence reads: CASSQEHYTEAFF. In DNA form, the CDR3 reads TGTGCCAGCAGCCAGGAACACTACACTGAAGCTTTCTTT.

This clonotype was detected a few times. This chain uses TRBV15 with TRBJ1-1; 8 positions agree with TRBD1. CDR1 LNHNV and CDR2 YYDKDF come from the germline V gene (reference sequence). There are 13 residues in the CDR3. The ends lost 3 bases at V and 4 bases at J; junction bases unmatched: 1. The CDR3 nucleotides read TGTGCCACCAGCAGGGACAGGGCCACTGAAGCTTTCTTT. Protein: CATSRDRATEAFF.

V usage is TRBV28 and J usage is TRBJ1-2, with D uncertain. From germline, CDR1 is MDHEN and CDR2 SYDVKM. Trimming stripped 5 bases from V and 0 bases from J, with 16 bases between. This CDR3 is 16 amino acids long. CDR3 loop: CASSTPLGVTNYGYTF. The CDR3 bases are TGTGCCAGCAGTACACCCTTAGGAGTTACTAACTATGGCTACACCTTC.

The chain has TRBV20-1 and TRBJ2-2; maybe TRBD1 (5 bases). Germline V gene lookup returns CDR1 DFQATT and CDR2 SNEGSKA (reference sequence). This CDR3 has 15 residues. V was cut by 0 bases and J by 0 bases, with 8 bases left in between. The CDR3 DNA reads TGCAGTGCTAGAGATCTCAGGGCGAACACCGGGGAGCTGTTTTTT. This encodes CSARDLRANTGELFF.

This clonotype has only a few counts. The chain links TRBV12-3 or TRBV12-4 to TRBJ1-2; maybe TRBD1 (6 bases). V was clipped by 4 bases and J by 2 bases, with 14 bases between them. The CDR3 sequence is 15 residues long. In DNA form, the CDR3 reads TGTGCCAGCAGTTCTACCAGGGGTCCCAACTATGGCTACACCTTC. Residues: CASSSTRGPNYGYTF.

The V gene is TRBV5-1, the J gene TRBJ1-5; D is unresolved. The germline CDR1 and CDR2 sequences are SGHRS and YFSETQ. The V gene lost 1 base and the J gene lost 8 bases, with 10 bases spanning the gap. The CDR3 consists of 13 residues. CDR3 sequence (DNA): TGCGCCAGCAGCTTGTCCCCGGGCGAGCCCCAGCATTTT. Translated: CASSLSPGEPQHF.

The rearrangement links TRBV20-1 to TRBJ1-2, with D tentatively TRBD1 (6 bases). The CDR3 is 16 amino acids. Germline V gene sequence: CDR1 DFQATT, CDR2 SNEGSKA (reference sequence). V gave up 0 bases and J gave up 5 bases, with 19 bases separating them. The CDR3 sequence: CSARDKKGVGIYGYTF. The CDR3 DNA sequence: TGCAGTGCTAGAGATAAGAAGGGGGTAGGGATATATGGCTACACCTTC.

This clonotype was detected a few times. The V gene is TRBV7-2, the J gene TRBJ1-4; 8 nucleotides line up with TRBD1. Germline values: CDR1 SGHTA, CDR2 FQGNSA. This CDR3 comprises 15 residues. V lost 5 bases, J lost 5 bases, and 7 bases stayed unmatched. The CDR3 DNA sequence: TGTGCCAGCAGCGTCAGGGGGCGGCCAAATGAAAAACTGTTTTTT. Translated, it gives CASSVRGRPNEKLFF.

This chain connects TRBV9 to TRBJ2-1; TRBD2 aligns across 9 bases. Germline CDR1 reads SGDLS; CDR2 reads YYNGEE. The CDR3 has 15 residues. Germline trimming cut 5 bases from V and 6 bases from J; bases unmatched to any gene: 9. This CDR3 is CASSRTAGGPNEQFF. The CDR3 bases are TGTGCCAGCAGTCGTACGGCGGGAGGGCCCAATGAGCAGTTCTTC. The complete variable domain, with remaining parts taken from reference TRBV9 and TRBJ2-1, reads DSGVTQTPKHLITATGQRVTLRCSPRSGDLSVYWYQQSLDQGLQFLIQYYNGEERAKGNILERFSAQQFPDLHSELNLSSLELGDSALYFCASSRTAGGPNEQFFGPGTRLTVL.

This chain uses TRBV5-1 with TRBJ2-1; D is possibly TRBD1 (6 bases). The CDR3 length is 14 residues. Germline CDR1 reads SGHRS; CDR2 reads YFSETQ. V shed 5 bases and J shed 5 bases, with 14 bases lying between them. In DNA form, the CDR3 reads TGCGCCAGCAGTCGAGGGGGAACCAACAATGAGCAGTTCTTC. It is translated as CASSRGGTNNEQFF.

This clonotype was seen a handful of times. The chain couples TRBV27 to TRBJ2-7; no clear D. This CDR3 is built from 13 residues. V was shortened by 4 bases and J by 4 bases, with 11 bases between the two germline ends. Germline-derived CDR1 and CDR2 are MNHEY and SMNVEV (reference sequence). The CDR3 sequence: CASSSAMGYEQYF. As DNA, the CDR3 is TGTGCCAGCAGTTCCGCCATGGGTTACGAGCAGTACTTC.

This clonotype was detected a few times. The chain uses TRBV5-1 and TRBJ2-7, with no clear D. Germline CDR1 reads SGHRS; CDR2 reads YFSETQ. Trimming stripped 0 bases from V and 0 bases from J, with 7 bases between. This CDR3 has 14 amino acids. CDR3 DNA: TGCGCCAGCAGCTTGGAGATCAGCTCCTACGAGCAGTACTTC. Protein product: CASSLEISSYEQYF.

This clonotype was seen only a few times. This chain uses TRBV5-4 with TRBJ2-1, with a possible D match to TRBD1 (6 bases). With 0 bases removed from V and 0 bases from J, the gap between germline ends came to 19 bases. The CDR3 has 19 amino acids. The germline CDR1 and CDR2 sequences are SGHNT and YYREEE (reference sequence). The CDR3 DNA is TGTGCCAGCAGCTTGGTTGGGGGCTCTCCCGTTAGCTCCTACAATGAGCAGTTCTTC. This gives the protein CASSLVGGSPVSSYNEQFF.

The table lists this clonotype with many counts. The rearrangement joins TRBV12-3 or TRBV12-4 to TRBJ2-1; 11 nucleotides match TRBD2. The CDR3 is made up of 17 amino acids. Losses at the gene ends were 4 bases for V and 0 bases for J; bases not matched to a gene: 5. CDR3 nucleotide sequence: TGTGCCAGCAGTTCGCGGGGACTAGCGGACTCCTACAATGAGCAGTTCTTC. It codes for CASSSRGLADSYNEQFF.

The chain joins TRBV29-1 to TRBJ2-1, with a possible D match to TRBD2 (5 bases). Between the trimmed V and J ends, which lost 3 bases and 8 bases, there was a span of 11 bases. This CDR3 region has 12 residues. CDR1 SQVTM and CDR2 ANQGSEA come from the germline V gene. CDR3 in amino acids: CSVESGWDEQFF. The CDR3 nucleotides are TGCAGCGTTGAGTCGGGGTGGGATGAGCAGTTCTTC.

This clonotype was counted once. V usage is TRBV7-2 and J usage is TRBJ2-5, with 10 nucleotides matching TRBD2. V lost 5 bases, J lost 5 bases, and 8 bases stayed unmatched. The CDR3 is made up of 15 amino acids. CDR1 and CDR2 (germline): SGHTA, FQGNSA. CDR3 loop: CASSVSSGSGETQYF. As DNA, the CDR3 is TGTGCCAGCAGCGTCTCTAGCGGGAGTGGGGAGACCCAGTACTTC.

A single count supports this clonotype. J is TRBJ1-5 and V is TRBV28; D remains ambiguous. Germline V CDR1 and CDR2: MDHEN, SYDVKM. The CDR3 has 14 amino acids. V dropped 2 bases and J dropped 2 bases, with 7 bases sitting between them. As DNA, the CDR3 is TGTGCCAGCAGTTTAAAGCAGGGCAATCAGCCCCAGCATTTT. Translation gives CASSLKQGNQPQHF.

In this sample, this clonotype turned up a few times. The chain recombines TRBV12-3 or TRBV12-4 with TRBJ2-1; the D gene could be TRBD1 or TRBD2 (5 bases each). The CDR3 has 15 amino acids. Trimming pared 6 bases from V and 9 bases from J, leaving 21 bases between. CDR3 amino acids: CASRDHGTPPPEQFF. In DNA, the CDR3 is TGTGCCAGCAGGGACCACGGGACCCCACCCCCTGAGCAGTTCTTC.

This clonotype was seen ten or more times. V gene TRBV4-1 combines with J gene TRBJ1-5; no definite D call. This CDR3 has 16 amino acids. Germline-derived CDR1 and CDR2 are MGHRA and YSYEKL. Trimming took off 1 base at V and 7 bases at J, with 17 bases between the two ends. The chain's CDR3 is CASSQAVDWEVQPQHF. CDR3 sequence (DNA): TGCGCCAGCAGCCAAGCGGTAGACTGGGAGGTCCAGCCCCAGCATTTT.

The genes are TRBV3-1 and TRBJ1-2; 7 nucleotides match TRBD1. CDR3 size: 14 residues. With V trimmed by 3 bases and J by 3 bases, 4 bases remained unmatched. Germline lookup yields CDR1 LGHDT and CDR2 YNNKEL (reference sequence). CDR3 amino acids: CASSHRDSHYGYTF. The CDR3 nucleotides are TGTGCCAGCAGCCATCGGGACAGCCACTATGGCTACACCTTC. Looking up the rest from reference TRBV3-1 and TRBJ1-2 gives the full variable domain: DTAVSQTPKYLVTQMGNDKSIKCEQNLGHDTMYWYKQDSKKFLKIMFSYNNKELIINETVPNRFSPKSPDKAHLNLHINSLELGDSAVYFCASSHRDSHYGYTFGSGTRLTVV.

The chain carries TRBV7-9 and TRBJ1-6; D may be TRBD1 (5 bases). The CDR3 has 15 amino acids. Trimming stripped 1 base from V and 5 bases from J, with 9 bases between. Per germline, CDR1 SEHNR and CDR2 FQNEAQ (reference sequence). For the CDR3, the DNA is TGTGCCAGCAGCTTAGTGGGGGAAAATAATTCACCCCTCCACTTT. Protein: CASSLVGENNSPLHF.

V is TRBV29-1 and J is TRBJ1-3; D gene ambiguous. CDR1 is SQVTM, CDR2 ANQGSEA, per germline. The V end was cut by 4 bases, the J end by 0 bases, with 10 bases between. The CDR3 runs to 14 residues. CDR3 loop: CSVAGTRSGNTIYF. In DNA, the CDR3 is TGCAGCGTTGCGGGCACCCGCTCTGGAAACACCATATATTTT.

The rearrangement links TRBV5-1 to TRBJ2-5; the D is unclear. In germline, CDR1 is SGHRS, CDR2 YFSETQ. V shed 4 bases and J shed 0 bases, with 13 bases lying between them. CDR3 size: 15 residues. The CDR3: CASSQSILYQETQYF. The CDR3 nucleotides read TGCGCCAGCAGCCAATCTATACTGTACCAAGAGACCCAGTACTTC.

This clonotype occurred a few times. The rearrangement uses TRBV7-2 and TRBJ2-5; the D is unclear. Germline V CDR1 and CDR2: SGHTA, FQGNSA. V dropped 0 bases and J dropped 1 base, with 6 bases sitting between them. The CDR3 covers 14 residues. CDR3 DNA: TGTGCCAGCAGCTTAGCGCTGTCCCAAGAGACCCAGTACTTC. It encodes CASSLALSQETQYF.

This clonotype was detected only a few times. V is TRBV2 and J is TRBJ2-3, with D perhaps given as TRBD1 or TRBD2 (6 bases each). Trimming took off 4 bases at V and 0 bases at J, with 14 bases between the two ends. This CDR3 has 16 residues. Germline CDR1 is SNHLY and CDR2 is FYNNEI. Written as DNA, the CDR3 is TGTGCCAGCAGTGCAAGACAGGACTATAGCACAGATACGCAGTATTTT. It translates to CASSARQDYSTDTQYF.

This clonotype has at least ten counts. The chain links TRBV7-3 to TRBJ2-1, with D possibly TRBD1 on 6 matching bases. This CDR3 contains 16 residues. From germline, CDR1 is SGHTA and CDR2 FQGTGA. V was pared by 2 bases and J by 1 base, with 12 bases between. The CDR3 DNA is TGTGCCAGCAGCTTAGGACAGCACCCTTCCTACAATGAGCAGTTCTTC. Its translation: CASSLGQHPSYNEQFF.